One sample yielded the 29 T cell receptor beta chains listed below, sequenced in a study of shared clonotypes between healthy human individuals. The table came from immunoSEQ multiplex PCR; TCRdb's copy has only in-frame clones and leaves some out. The sample has 2 million to 2.5 million clones; 85% to 95% are singletons. Sample: naive CD4+ T cells from PBMCs. This sample's subset: CD45RA+ positively selected. The receptor set was obtained from a man younger than 30 in good health. Some clones in this sample may be carry-over from other donors' samples.

On this clone: Other DNA sequences from this sample encode an identical CDR3 as well. The chain links TRBV15 to TRBJ2-5, with D possibly matching TRBD1 (6 bases). V lost 0 bases to trimming and J lost 2 bases, with 10 bases between them. Germline V lookup: CDR1 LNHNV, CDR2 YYDKDF (reference sequence). The CDR3 loop spans 15 amino acids. The chain's CDR3 is CATSRDPGDQETQYF. The CDR3 DNA is TGTGCCACCAGCAGAGACCCAGGGGATCAAGAGACCCAGTACTTC.

The rearrangement joins TRBV28 to TRBJ2-1; 8 bases fit TRBD1. Germline-derived CDR1 and CDR2 are MDHEN and SYDVKM. The CDR3 length is 18 residues. The trim removed 8 bases at V and 0 bases at J, leaving 15 bases unmatched. The CDR3 bases are TGTGCCAGCGGGGGCAGGGGGCTTCAGGCCAGCTCCTACAATGAGCAGTTCTTC. Encoded protein: CASGGRGLQASSYNEQFF.

The chain carries TRBV9 and TRBJ2-2; the D gene is possibly TRBD1 (5 bases). The V gene's germline CDR1 is SGDLS and CDR2 YYNGEE. This CDR3 has 14 amino acids. The V end lost 0 bases, the J end lost 4 bases, and 7 bases lay between the germline ends. CDR3 in amino acids: CASSVAGFTGELFF. Here the CDR3 DNA reads TGTGCCAGCAGCGTAGCAGGGTTCACCGGGGAGCTGTTTTTT.

The J gene is TRBJ2-5, the V gene TRBV19; TRBD2 aligns across 9 bases. CDR3 length: 18 amino acids. Germline V gene lookup returns CDR1 LNHDA and CDR2 SQIVND (reference sequence). Losses at the gene ends were 2 bases for V and 2 bases for J; bases not matched to a gene: 12. DNA of the CDR3: TGTGCCAGTAGTATACGGGGAGGTAGCGGGAGACGTCAAGAGACCCAGTACTTC. This translates into CASSIRGGSGRRQETQYF.

This clone was seen only once. This chain uses TRBV5-5 with TRBJ1-5; possibly TRBD1 for D (6 bases). The CDR3 spans 14 residues. V shed 4 bases and J shed 6 bases, with 14 bases lying between them. Germline CDR1 is SGHKS and CDR2 is YYEKEE (reference sequence). This CDR3 reads CASSPQGFGQPQHF. The CDR3 region has the DNA TGTGCCAGCAGCCCACAGGGATTCGGTCAGCCCCAGCATTTT.

A word on this clone: Other nucleotide sequences in the sample specify the same CDR3. The CDR3: CASSLGGTAGQPQHF. CDR3 coding DNA: TGCGCCAGCAGCTTGGGTGGGACAGCAGGGCAGCCCCAGCATTTT. The chain links TRBV5-1 to TRBJ1-5, with 7 bases fitting TRBD1. J was trimmed by 7 bases and V by 0 bases; bases with no gene match: 7. This CDR3 is built from 15 residues. CDR1 SGHRS and CDR2 YFSETQ come from the germline V gene.

In this sample, this clone turned up once. The rearrangement joins TRBV7-2 to TRBJ2-3; 7 bases fit TRBD1. Trimming at V came to 3 bases and at J to 3 bases, leaving 6 bases not matched to a gene. This CDR3 region has 15 residues. Per the germline V gene, CDR1 is SGHTA and CDR2 is FQGNSA. The CDR3 sequence: CASSLLGTATDTQYF. The CDR3 nucleotides read TGTGCCAGCAGCTTGCTCGGGACAGCTACAGATACGCAGTATTTT.

This clone occurred once. This chain uses TRBV11-1 with TRBJ2-1; 7 positions match TRBD1. Per germline, CDR1 SGHAT and CDR2 FQDESV (reference sequence). The CDR3 runs to 15 residues. The V gene end was trimmed by 5 bases and the J gene end by 2 bases; junction bases not matched to a gene: 6. The CDR3 here is CASSARQGPYNEQFF. The CDR3 DNA reads as TGTGCCAGCAGCGCCCGACAGGGTCCCTACAATGAGCAGTTCTTC.

This clone was observed a handful of times. CDR3 sequence (DNA): TGCGCCAGCAGCGAACTACCGGGACGCCCCTACAATGAGCAGTTCTTC. Protein product: CASSELPGRPYNEQFF. The rearrangement uses TRBV5-1 and TRBJ2-1; D is perhaps TRBD1 or TRBD2 (5 bases each). CDR3 length equals 16 residues. CDR1 is SGHRS and CDR2 is YFSETQ in the germline V gene. The germline V and J ends were trimmed by 4 bases and 2 bases, with 16 bases remaining between them.

The rearrangement links TRBV29-1 to TRBJ2-1; 10 positions match TRBD2. The CDR3 consists of 18 residues. The V and J ends lost 0 bases and 3 bases, in that order; junction bases with no gene match: 11. CDR1 is SQVTM and CDR2 is ANQGSEA in the germline V gene. Here the CDR3 reads CSVEDHFGAGGLYNEQFF. Written as DNA, the CDR3 is TGCAGCGTTGAAGATCATTTCGGAGCGGGAGGGCTCTACAATGAGCAGTTCTTC.

The chain employs TRBV5-4 and TRBJ2-1; either TRBD1 or TRBD2 may fit D (6 bases each). This CDR3 contains 16 residues. The V gene lost 6 bases and the J gene lost 0 bases, with 16 bases spanning the gap. Germline CDR1 is SGHNT and CDR2 is YYREEE (reference sequence). The CDR3 loop reads CASTPGKGGSYNEQFF. The CDR3 nucleotides are TGTGCCAGCACCCCGGGAAAGGGGGGCTCCTACAATGAGCAGTTCTTC.

V gene TRBV10-3 combines with J gene TRBJ1-2; D gene unclear. Germline-derived CDR1 and CDR2 are ENHRY and SYGVKD. The CDR3 runs 15 residues. Deletions cut 2 bases from V and 7 bases from J, with 17 bases between. CDR3 in amino acids: CAISEGLGREVGYTF. Written as DNA, the CDR3 is TGTGCCATCAGTGAGGGTCTAGGACGGGAGGTTGGCTACACCTTC.

V is TRBV19 and J is TRBJ2-1; 13 nucleotides line up with TRBD2. V lost 1 base and J lost 8; bases outside the gene matches: 5. Germline V gene data show CDR1 as LNHDA and CDR2 as SQIVND (reference sequence). The CDR3 loop spans 16 amino acids. The CDR3 spells CASSIGTSGSPDEQFF. In DNA form, the CDR3 reads TGTGCCAGTAGTATAGGGACTAGCGGGAGCCCCGATGAGCAGTTCTTC. Variable domain in full (rest from reference TRBV19 and TRBJ2-1): DGGITQSPKYLFRKEGQNVTLSCEQNLNHDAMYWYRQDPGQGLRLIYYSQIVNDFQKGDIAEGYSVSREKKESFPLTVTSAQKNPTAFYLCASSIGTSGSPDEQFFGPGTRLTVL.

The CDR3 bases are TGCGCCAGCAGCTTGGACCCAGGGACAGGAAACATTCAGTACTTC. The encoded protein is CASSLDPGTGNIQYF. V usage is TRBV5-1 and J usage is TRBJ2-4; 8 nucleotides agree with TRBD1. Germline V gene data show CDR1 as SGHRS and CDR2 as YFSETQ. The CDR3 has 15 amino acids. V lost 0 bases, J lost 6 bases, and 5 bases stayed unmatched.

The chain recombines TRBV29-1 with TRBJ2-3, with TRBD2 matching over 12 bases. CDR3 length: 15 residues. Germline V CDR1 and CDR2: SQVTM, ANQGSEA. J gave up 5 bases and V 4 bases, and 7 bases lay outside the gene matches. The CDR3 loop reads CSVAMGLAGRDTQYF. The DNA of the CDR3 is TGCAGCGTTGCTATGGGACTAGCGGGTAGAGATACGCAGTATTTT.

This rearrangement joins TRBV12-5 to TRBJ2-7; 8 bases agree with TRBD1. The CDR3 loop spans 13 amino acids. V shed 7 bases and J 5 bases; nucleotides not matched to a gene: 7. CDR1 is LGHNT and CDR2 is FRNRAP in the germline V gene. The CDR3 coding sequence is TGTGCTAGTGTATCTCCAGGGGGCGACGAGCAGTACTTC. Residues: CASVSPGGDEQYF.

This clone appeared a single time. Other DNA sequences from this sample encode an identical CDR3 as well. J is TRBJ2-1 and V is TRBV6-6; D may be TRBD2 (6 bases). Germline V gives CDR1 MNHNY, CDR2 SVGAGI (reference sequence). The CDR3 runs 15 residues. V gave up 5 bases and J gave up 1 base, with 12 bases separating them. Written as DNA, the CDR3 is TGTGCCAGCAGTCCCTCCGGGACTTCCTACAATGAGCAGTTCTTC. Residues: CASSPSGTSYNEQFF.

Concerning this clone: Other DNA sequences in this specimen translate into the identical CDR3. The chain employs TRBV5-1 and TRBJ1-1; D is perhaps TRBD1 (6 bases). The germline gives CDR1 SGHRS, CDR2 YFSETQ. The CDR3 spans 14 residues. V was cut by 2 bases and J by 2 bases, with 10 bases left in between. For the CDR3, the DNA is TGCGCCAGCAGCTTCACCGGGACAAACACTGAAGCTTTCTTT. This codes for CASSFTGTNTEAFF.

In the case of this clone: Other DNA sequences in this sample translate to the same CDR3. V is TRBV5-1 and J is TRBJ1-2; 7 nucleotides line up with TRBD1. The germline CDR1 and CDR2 sequences are SGHRS and YFSETQ. Trimming took 0 bases from V and 4 from J; bases not matched to a gene: 6. This CDR3 is 15 amino acids long. The CDR3 region is CASSLAAGGGYGYTF. The CDR3 DNA sequence: TGCGCCAGCAGCTTGGCCGCAGGGGGTGGCTATGGCTACACCTTC.

The gene calls are TRBV28 and TRBJ2-3; D is unclear. CDR1 is MDHEN, CDR2 SYDVKM, per germline. V lost 8 bases, J lost 2 bases, and 17 bases lay in between. The CDR3 sequence is 15 residues long. For the CDR3, the DNA is TGTGCCAGCTCTTCCCCAGGCCACCTCACAGATACGCAGTATTTT. Amino acid sequence: CASSSPGHLTDTQYF. Using reference TRBV28 and TRBJ2-3 for the parts outside the CDR3, the full variable domain is DVKVTQSSRYLVKRTGEKVFLECVQDMDHENMFWYRQDPGLGLRLIYFSYDVKMKEKGDIPEGYSVSREKKERFSLILESASTNQTSMYLCASSSPGHLTDTQYFGPGTRLTVL.

The chain joins TRBV15 to TRBJ2-7, with 9 bases that match TRBD2. After removal of 5 bases from V and 0 bases from J, the junction contained 8 bases not matched to a gene. The CDR3 spans 16 residues. Germline values: CDR1 LNHNV, CDR2 YYDKDF (reference sequence). The CDR3 coding sequence is TGTGCCACCAGCCGCCGACTAGCGGACAGCTCCTACGAGCAGTACTTC. Translating it yields CATSRRLADSSYEQYF.

The genes are TRBV30 and TRBJ2-1; 11 nucleotides match TRBD2. The V gene end was trimmed by 2 bases and the J gene end by 0 bases; junction bases not matched to a gene: 12. The length of the CDR3 is 19 residues. The germline V gene has CDR1 GTSNPN and CDR2 SVGIG (reference sequence). CDR3: CAWSLRPASGRSSYNEQFF. The CDR3 DNA is TGTGCCTGGAGTCTTCGTCCGGCTAGCGGGAGGAGCTCCTACAATGAGCAGTTCTTC.

This clone was picked up a small number of times. Other DNA sequences in the same sample also yield this CDR3. The chain couples TRBV28 to TRBJ1-2, with D possibly being TRBD1 (6 bases). Germline CDR1 and CDR2: MDHEN and SYDVKM. The CDR3 is 12 residues long. V was cut by 8 bases and J by 5 bases, with 12 bases left in between. CDR3 region: CASSGQGYGYTF. The CDR3 DNA follows: TGTGCCAGCTCCGGCCAGGGGTATGGCTACACCTTC.

The chain combines TRBV7-3 with TRBJ2-5, with D possibly being TRBD1 (5 bases). Germline CDR1 SGHTA, CDR2 FQGTGA. V lost 2 bases, J lost 3 bases, and 16 bases lay in between. CDR3 length: 16 amino acids. The CDR3: CASSLGAGRIEETQYF. CDR3 DNA: TGTGCCAGCAGCTTAGGGGCAGGACGTATTGAAGAGACCCAGTACTTC.

The chain has TRBV9 and TRBJ2-7; D gene ambiguous. CDR1 SGDLS and CDR2 YYNGEE come from the germline V gene. V was trimmed by 2 bases and J by 3 bases, leaving 15 bases between them. This CDR3 comprises 15 residues. The CDR3 nucleotides are TGTGCCAGCAGCGTCGACAAGGAATCCTACTACGAGCAGTACTTC. Its translation: CASSVDKESYYEQYF.

The chain has TRBV5-6 and TRBJ1-1; perhaps TRBD1 as D (6 bases). Germline CDR1 SGHDT, CDR2 YYEEEE. This CDR3 is built from 19 residues. V lost 0 bases, J lost 5 bases, and 26 bases lay in between. CDR3: CASSLVGTRRAGEETEAFF. CDR3 sequence (DNA): TGTGCCAGCAGCTTGGTGGGGACGAGGAGGGCAGGGGAGGAAACTGAAGCTTTCTTT.

The chain joins TRBV6-1 to TRBJ2-1; 7 bases match TRBD2. V was pared by 10 bases and J by 3 bases, with 9 bases of the junction left unmatched. CDR3 length: 14 amino acids. Germline loops: CDR1 MNHNS, CDR2 SASEGT. The CDR3 region has the DNA TGTGCCACCTCAACGGGACTACTCTACAATGAGCAGTTCTTC. It yields the protein CATSTGLLYNEQFF.

The gene calls are TRBV28 and TRBJ2-7, with D possibly matching TRBD1 (6 bases). The CDR3 sequence is 12 residues long. Per germline, CDR1 MDHEN and CDR2 SYDVKM. Trimming left V 5 bases short and J 13 bases short, with 18 bases between. The CDR3: CASSRSAGVPYF. CDR3 coding DNA: TGTGCCAGCAGTCGATCCGCAGGGGTCCCATACTTC.

The chain combines TRBV5-4 with TRBJ2-2, with 8 bases lining up with TRBD2. This CDR3 is built from 14 residues. The V gene's germline CDR1 is SGHNT and CDR2 YYREEE (reference sequence). The V segment lost 3 bases and the J segment 7 bases; nucleotides outside the gene matches: 5. Here the CDR3 DNA reads TGTGCCAGCAGCTGGGGACTAGAAAGCGGGGAGCTGTTTTTT. This gives the protein CASSWGLESGELFF.